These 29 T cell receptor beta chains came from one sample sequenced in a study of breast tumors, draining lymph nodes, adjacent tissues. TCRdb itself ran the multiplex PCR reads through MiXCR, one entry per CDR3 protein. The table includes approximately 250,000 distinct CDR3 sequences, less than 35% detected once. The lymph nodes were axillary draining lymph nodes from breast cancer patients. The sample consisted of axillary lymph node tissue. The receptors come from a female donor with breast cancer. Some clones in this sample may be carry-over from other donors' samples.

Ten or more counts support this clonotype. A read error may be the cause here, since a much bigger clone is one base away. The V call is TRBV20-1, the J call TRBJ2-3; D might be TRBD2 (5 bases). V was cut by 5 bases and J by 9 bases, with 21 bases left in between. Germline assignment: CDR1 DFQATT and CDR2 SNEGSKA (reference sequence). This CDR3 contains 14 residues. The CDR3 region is CSALGVMPQATQYF. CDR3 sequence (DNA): TGCAGTGCTCTGGGAGTTATGCCCCAGGCCACGCAGTATTTT.

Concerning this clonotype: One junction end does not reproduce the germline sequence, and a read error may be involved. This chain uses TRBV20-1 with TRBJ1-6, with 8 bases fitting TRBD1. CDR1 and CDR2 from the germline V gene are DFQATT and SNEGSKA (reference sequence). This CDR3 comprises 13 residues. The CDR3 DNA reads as TGCAGTGTCCAGGGGGCGCGGAATTCACCTCTCCACTTT. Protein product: CSVQGARNSPLHF.

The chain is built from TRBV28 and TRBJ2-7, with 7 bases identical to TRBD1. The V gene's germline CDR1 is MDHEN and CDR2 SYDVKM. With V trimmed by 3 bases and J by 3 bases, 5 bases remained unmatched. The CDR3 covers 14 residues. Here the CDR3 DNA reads TGTGCCAGCAGTTTTGGTACAGGGGTCTACGAGCAGTACTTC. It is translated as CASSFGTGVYEQYF.

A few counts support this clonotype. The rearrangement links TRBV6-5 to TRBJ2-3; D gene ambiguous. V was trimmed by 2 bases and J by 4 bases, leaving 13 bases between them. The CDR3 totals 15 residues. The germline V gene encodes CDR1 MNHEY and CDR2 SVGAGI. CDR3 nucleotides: TGTGCCAGCAGTTACGGGTTAGCCGAGGCAGATACGCAGTATTTT. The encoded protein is CASSYGLAEADTQYF.

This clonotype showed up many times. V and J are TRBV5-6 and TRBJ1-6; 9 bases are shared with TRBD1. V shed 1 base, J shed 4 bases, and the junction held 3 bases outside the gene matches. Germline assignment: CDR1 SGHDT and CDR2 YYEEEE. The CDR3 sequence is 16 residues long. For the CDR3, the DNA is TGTGCCAGCAGCTTGTTGACAGGGGGGTATAATTCACCCCTCCACTTT. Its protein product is CASSLLTGGYNSPLHF.

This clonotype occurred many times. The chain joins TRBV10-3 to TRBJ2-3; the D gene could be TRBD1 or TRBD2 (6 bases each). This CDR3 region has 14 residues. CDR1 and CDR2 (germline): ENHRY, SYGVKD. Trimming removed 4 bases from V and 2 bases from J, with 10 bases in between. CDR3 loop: CAISGRDNTDTQYF. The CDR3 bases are TGTGCCATCAGTGGGCGGGACAACACAGATACGCAGTATTTT.

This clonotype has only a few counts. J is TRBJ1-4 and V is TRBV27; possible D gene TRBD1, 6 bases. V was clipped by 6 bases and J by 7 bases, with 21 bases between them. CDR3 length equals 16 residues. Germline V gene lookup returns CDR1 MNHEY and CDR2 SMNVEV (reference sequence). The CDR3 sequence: CASSHLRGLGGEKLFF. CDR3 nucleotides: TGTGCCAGCAGCCACCTGCGCGGCTTAGGGGGTGAAAAACTGTTTTTT.

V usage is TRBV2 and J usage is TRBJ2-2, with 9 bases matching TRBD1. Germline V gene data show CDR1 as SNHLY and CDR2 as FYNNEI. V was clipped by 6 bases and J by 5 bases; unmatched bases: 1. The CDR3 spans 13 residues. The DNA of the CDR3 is TGTGCCAGCAGGGGACAGGGTACCGGGGAGCTGTTTTTT. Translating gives CASRGQGTGELFF. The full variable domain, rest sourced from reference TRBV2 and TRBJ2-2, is EPEVTQTPSHQVTQMGQEVILRCVPISNHLYFYWYRQILGQKVEFLVSFYNNEISEKSEIFDDQFSVERPDGSNFTLKIRSTKLEDSAMYFCASRGQGTGELFFGEGSRLTVL.

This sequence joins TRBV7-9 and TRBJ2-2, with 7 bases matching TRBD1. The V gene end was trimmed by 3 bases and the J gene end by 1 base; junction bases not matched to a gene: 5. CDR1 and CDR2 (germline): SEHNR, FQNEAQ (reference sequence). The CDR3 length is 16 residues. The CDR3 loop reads CASSLASGGNTGELFF. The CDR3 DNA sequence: TGTGCCAGCAGCTTGGCGTCAGGGGGGAACACCGGGGAGCTGTTTTTT. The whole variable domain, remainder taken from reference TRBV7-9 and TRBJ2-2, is DTGVSQNPRHKITKRGQNVTFRCDPISEHNRLYWYRQTLGQGPEFLTYFQNEAQLEKSRLLSDRFSAERPKGSFSTLEIQRTEQGDSAMYLCASSLASGGNTGELFFGEGSRLTVL.

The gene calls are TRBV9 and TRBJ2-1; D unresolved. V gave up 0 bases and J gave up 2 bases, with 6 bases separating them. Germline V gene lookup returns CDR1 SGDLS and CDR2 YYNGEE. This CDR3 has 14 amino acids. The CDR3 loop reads CASSVEQAYNEQFF. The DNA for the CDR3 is TGTGCCAGCAGCGTAGAGCAGGCCTACAATGAGCAGTTCTTC.

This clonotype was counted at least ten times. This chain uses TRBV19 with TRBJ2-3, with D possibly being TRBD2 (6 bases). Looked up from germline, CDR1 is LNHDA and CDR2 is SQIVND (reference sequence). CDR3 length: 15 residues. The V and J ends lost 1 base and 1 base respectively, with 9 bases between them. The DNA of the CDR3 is TGTGCCAGTAGTATAGCGGGGGTGCGCACAGATACGCAGTATTTT. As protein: CASSIAGVRTDTQYF.

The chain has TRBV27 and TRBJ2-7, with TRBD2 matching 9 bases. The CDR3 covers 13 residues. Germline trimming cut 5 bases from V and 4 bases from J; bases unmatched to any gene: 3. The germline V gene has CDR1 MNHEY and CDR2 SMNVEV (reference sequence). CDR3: CASSRAGGYEQYF. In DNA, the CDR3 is TGTGCCAGCAGTAGAGCGGGAGGTTACGAGCAGTACTTC.

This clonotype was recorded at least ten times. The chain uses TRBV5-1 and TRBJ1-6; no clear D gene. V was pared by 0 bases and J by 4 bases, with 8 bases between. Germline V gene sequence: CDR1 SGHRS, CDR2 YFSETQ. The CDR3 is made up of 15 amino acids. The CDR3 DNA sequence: TGCGCCAGCAGCTTGGTGGCGGGTTATAATTCACCCCTCCACTTT. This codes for CASSLVAGYNSPLHF.

In DNA form, the CDR3 reads TGTGCCACAAGGGGGAACTATGGCTACACCTTC. Translating gives CATRGNYGYTF. The rearrangement links TRBV19 to TRBJ1-2; D is perhaps TRBD1 (6 bases). The CDR3 has 11 residues. Trimming stripped 10 bases from V and 2 bases from J, with 8 bases between. Germline values: CDR1 LNHDA, CDR2 SQIVND (reference sequence). Supplemented by reference TRBV19 and TRBJ1-2, the full variable domain reads DGGITQSPKYLFRKEGQNVTLSCEQNLNHDAMYWYRQDPGQGLRLIYYSQIVNDFQKGDIAEGYSVSREKKESFPLTVTSAQKNPTAFYLCATRGNYGYTFGSGTRLTVV.

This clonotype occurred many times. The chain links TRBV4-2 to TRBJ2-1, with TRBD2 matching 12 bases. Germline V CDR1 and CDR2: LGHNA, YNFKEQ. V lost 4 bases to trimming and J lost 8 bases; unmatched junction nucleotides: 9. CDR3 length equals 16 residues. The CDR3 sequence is CASSRETSGSTDEQFF. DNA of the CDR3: TGTGCCAGCAGCCGCGAGACTAGCGGGAGTACGGATGAGCAGTTCTTC.

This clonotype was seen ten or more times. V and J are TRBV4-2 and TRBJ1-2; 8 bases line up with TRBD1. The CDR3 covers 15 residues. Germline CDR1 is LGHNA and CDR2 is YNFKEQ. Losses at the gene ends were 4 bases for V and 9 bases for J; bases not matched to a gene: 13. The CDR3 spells CASSPIVGQGGSYTF. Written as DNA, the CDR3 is TGTGCCAGCAGCCCCATAGTAGGACAGGGCGGGAGCTACACCTTC.

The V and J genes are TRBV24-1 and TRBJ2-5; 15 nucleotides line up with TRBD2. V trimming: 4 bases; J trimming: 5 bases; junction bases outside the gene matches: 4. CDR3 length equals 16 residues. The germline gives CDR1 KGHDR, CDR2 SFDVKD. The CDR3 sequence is CATSERTSGGAETQYF. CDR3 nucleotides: TGTGCCACCAGTGAACGGACTAGCGGGGGGGCTGAGACCCAGTACTTC.

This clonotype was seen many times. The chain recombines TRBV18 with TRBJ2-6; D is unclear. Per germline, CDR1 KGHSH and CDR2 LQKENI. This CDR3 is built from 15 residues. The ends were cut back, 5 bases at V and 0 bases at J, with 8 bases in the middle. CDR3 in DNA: TGTGCCAGCTCAGAAGGCAGCTCTGGGGCCAACGTCCTGACTTTC. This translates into CASSEGSSGANVLTF.

The CDR3: CAWSPDTRGEEYF. The CDR3, as DNA: TGTGCCTGGAGCCCGGATACTCGGGGGGAGGAGTATTTT. The chain has TRBV30 and TRBJ2-3; 7 bases align to TRBD2. The length of the CDR3 is 13 residues. CDR1 and CDR2 (germline): GTSNPN, SVGIG (reference sequence). Germline trimming cut 3 bases from V and 13 bases from J; bases unmatched to any gene: 13.

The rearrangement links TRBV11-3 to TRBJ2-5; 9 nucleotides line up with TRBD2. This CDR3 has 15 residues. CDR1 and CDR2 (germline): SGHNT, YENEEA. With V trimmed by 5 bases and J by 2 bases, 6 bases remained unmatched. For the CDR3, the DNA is TGTGCCAGCAGCACAAGACTAGCGGAACAAGAGACCCAGTACTTC. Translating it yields CASSTRLAEQETQYF.

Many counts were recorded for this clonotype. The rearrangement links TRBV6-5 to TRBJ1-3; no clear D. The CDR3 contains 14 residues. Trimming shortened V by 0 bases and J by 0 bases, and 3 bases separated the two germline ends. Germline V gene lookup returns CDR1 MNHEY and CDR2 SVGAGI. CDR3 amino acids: CASSYSDSGNTIYF. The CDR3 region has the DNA TGTGCCAGCAGTTACTCGGACTCTGGAAACACCATATATTTT.

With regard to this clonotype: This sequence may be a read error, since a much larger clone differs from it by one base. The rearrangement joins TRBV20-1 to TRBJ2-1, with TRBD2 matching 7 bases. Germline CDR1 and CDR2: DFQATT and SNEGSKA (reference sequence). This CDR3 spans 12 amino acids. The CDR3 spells CSAIPGGNEPFF. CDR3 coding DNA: TGCAGTGCTATCCCGGGGGGAAATGAGCCGTTCTTC.

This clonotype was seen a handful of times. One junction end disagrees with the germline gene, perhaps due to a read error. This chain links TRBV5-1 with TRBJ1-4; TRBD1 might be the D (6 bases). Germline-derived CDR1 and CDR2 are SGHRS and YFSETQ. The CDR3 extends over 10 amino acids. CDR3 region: CASSLTGGQF. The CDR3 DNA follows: TGCGCCAGCAGCTTGACGGGGGGGCAATTT.

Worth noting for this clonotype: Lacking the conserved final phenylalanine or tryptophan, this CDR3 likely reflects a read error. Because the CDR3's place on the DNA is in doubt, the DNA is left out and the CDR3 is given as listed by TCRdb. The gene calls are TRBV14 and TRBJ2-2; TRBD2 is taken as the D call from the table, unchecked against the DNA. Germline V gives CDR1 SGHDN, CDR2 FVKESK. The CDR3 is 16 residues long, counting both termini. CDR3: CASSQEGGPNTGELVL.

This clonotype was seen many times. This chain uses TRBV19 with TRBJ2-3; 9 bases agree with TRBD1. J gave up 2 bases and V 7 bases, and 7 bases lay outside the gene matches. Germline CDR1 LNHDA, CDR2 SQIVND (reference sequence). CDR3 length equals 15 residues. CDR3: CASTNRGRDTDTQYF. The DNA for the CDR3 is TGTGCCAGTACCAACAGGGGGCGCGACACAGATACGCAGTATTTT.

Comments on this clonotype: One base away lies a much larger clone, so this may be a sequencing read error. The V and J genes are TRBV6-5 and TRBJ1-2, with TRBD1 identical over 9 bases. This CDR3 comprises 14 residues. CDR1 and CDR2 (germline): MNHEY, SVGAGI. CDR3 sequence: CASSKTGTGHGHTF. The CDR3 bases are TGTGCCAGCAGCAAGACCGGGACAGGGCATGGCCACACCTTC.

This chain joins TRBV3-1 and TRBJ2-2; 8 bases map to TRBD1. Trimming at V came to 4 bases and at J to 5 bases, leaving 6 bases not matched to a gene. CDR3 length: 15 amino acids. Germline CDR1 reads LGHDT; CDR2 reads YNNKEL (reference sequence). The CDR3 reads CASSLRGRLTGELFF. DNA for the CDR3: TGTGCCAGCAGCCTCAGGGGGCGTCTTACCGGGGAGCTGTTTTTT. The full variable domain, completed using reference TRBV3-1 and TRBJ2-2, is DTAVSQTPKYLVTQMGNDKSIKCEQNLGHDTMYWYKQDSKKFLKIMFSYNNKELIINETVPNRFSPKSPDKAHLNLHINSLELGDSAVYFCASSLRGRLTGELFFGEGSRLTVL.

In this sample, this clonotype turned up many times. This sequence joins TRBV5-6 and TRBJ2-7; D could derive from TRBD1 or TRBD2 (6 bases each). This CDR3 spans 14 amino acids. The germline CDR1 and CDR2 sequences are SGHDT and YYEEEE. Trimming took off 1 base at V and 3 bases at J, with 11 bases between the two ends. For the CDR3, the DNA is TGTGCCAGCAGCTTGTGGGGGGCTAGCTACGAGCAGTACTTC. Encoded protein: CASSLWGASYEQYF.

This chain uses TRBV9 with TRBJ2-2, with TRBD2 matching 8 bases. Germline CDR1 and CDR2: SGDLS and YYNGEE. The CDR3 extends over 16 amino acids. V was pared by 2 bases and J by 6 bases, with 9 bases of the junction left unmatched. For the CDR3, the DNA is TGTGCCAGCAGCGTCGCTATAGCGGGATATCCCGGGGAGCTGTTTTTT. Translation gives CASSVAIAGYPGELFF.